This record concerns one T cell receptor (beta chain) sequence. The iRepertoire nested amplicon-rescue multiplex PCR amplified TCR alpha and beta CDR3s from RNA. TCRdb fed the multiplex PCR reads into MiXCR, producing one record per CDR3 protein. This table has a few hundred thousand distinct CDR3 sequences, 41% appearing once. The record originates from a study of glioma-infiltrating T cells. Trimming shortened V by 4 bases and J by 9 bases, and 15 bases separated the two germline ends. Per the germline V gene, CDR1 is MGHRA and CDR2 is YSYEKL. The CDR3 sequence is 13 residues long. The sequenced sample consisted of glioma tissue, nonneoplastic brain tissue, or PBMCs (not recorded which). The receptor was isolated from a human donor with low-grade glioma or glioblastoma, undergoing nonglioma brain surgery, or in good health (not recorded which). This chain links TRBV4-1 with TRBJ1-2; tentatively, D is TRBD1 (5 bases). For the CDR3, the DNA is TGCGCCAGCAGCCGCCAACTAGGGGATAGCTACACCTTC. Encoded protein: CASSRQLGDSYTF.